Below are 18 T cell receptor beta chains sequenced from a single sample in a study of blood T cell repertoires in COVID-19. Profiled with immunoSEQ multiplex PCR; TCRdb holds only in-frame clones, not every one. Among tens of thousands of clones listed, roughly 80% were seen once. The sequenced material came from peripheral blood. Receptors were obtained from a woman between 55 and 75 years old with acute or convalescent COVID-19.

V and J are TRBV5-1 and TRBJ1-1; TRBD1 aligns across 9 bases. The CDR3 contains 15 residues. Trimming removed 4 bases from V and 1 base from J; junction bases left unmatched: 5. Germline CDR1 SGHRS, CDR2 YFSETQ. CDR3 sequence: CASSQGQGRNTEAFF. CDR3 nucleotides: TGCGCCAGCAGCCAGGGACAGGGACGGAACACTGAAGCTTTCTTT.

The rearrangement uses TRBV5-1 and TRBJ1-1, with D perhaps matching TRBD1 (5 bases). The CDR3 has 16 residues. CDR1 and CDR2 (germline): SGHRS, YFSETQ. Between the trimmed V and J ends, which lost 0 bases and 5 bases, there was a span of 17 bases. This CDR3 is CASSLAEKGLGTEAFF. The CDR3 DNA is TGCGCCAGCAGCTTGGCCGAGAAGGGGTTAGGTACTGAAGCTTTCTTT.

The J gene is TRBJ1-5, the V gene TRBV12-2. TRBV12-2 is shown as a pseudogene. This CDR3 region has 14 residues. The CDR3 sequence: CASRLGGGNQPQHF. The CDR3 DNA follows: TGTGCAAGTCGCTTAGGGGGAGGCAATCAGCCCCAGCATTTT.

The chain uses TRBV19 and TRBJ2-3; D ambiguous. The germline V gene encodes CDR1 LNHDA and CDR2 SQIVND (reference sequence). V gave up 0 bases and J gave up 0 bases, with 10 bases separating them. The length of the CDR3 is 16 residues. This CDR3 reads CASSIEKGGSTDTQYF. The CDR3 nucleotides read TGTGCCAGTAGTATAGAAAAAGGCGGCAGCACAGATACGCAGTATTTT.

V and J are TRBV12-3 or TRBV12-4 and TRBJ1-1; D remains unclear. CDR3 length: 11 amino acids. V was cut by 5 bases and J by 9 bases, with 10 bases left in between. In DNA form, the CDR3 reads TGTGCCAGCAGTCTTAGAAGTAAAGCTTTCTTT. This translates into CASSLRSKAFF.

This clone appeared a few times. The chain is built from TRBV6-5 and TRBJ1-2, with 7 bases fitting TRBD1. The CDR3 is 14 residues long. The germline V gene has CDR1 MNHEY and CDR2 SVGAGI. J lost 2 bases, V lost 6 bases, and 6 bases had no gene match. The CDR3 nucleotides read TGTGCCAGCAGAACAGGGGCTGTGAACTATGGCTACACCTTC. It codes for CASRTGAVNYGYTF.

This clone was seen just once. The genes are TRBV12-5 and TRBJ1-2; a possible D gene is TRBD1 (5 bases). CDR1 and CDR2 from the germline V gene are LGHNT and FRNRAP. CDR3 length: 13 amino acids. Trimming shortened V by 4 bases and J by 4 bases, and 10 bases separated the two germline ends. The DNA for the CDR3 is TGTGCTAGTGGTTCAGGGACTGGCTATGGCTACACCTTC. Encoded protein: CASGSGTGYGYTF.

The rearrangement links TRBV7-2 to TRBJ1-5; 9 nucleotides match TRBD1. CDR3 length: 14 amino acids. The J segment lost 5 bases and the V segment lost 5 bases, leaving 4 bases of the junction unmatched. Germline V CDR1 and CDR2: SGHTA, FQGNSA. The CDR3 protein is CASSETGGDQPQHF. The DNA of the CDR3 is TGTGCCAGCAGCGAAACAGGGGGCGATCAGCCCCAGCATTTT.

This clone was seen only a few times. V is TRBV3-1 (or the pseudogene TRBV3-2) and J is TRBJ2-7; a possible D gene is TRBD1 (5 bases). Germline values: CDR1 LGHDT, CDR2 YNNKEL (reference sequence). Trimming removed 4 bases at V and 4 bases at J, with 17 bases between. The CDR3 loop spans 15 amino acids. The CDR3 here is CASSPDPAGWYEQYF. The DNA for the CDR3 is TGTGCCAGCAGCCCAGACCCGGCAGGGTGGTACGAGCAGTACTTC.

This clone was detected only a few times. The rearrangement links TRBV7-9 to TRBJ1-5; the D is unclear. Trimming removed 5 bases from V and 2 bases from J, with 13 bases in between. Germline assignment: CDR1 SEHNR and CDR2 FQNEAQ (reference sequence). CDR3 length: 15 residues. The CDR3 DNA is TGTGCCAGCAGCCCCCCAGGCGGGGGCAATCAGCCCCAGCATTTT. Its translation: CASSPPGGGNQPQHF.

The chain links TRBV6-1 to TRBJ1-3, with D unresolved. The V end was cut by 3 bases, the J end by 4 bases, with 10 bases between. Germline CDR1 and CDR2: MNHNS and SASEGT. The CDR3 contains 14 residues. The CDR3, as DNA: TGTGCCAGCAGTGACGTAAGGGAGGGAAACACCATATATTTT. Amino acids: CASSDVREGNTIYF.

CDR3 nucleotide sequence: TGTGCCAGCAGTTTCCTAGACAGGGGGTCTAATGAAAAACTGTTTTTT. It codes for CASSFLDRGSNEKLFF. J is TRBJ1-4 and V is TRBV27, with TRBD1 matching 9 bases. V shed 3 bases, J shed 3 bases, and the junction held 5 bases outside the gene matches. This CDR3 spans 16 amino acids. Germline values: CDR1 MNHEY, CDR2 SMNVEV (reference sequence).

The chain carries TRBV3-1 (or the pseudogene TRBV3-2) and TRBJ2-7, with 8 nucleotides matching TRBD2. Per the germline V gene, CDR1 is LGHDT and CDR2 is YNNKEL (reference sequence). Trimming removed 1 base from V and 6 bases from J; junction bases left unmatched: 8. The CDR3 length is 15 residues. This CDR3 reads CASSQARGGVGEQYF. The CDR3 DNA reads TGTGCCAGCAGCCAAGCTCGGGGGGGCGTTGGCGAGCAGTACTTC.

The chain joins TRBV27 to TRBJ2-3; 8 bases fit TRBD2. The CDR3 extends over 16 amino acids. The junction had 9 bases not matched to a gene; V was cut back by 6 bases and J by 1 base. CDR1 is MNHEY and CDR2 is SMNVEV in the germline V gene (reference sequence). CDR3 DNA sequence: TGTGCCAGCAGGCTTACCCTCGGGAGGGGCACAGATACGCAGTATTTT. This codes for CASRLTLGRGTDTQYF.

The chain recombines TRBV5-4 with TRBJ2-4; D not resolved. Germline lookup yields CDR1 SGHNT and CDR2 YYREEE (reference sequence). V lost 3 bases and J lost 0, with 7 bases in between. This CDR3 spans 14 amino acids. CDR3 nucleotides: TGTGCCAGCAGCTCGACGGGAGCCAAAAACATTCAGTACTTC. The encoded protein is CASSSTGAKNIQYF.

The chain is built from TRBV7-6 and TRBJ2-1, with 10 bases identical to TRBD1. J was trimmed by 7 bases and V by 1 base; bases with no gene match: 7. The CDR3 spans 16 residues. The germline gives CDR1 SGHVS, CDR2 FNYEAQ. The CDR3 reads CASSLVTGQGWNEQFF. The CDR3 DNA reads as TGTGCCAGCAGCTTAGTCACGGGACAGGGGTGGAATGAGCAGTTCTTC.

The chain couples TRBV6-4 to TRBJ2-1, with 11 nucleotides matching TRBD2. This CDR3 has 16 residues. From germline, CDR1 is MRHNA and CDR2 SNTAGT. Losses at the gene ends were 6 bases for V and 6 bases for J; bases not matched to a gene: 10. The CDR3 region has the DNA TGTGCCAGCAGCCCCATAGCGGGGGGGCGTTCCAATGAGCAGTTCTTC. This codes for CASSPIAGGRSNEQFF.

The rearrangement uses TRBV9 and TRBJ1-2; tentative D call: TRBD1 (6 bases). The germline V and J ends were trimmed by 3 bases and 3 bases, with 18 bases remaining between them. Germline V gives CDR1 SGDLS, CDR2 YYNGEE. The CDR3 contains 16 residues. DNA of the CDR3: TGTGCCAGCAGCGGCCCCAGACAGGCCGGGGACTATGGCTACACCTTC. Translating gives CASSGPRQAGDYGYTF.